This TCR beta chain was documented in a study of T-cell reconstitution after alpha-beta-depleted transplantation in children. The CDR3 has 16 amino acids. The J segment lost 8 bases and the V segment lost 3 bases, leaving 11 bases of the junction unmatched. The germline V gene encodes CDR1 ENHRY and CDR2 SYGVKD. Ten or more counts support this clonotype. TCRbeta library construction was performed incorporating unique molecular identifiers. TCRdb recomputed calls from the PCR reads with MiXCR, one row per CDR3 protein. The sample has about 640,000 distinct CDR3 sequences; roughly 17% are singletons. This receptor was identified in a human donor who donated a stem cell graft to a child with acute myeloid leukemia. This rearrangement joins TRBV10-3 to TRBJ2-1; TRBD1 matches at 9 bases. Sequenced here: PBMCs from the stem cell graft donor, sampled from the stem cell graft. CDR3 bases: TGTGCCATCAGTGATCCTGGACAGGGGAAGGCATATGAGCAGTTCTTC. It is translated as CAISDPGQGKAYEQFF.